This T cell receptor (beta chain) was profiled in a study of blood T cell repertoires in COVID-19. Study details: Researchers got acute and convalescent COVID-19 samples from the United States, Italy and Spain.

Profiled with immunoSEQ multiplex PCR; TCRdb holds only in-frame clones, not every one. The sample carries hundreds of thousands of clones, approximately 90% recorded once. The CDR3 spans 15 residues. Clinical histories supplied by participants themselves formed the basis of cohort assignment. The TCR sequence derives from a woman between 35 and 50 years old who had recovered from COVID-19. Sequenced sample: PBMCs or T cells enriched from blood (not recorded which). The chain uses TRBV21-1 and TRBJ2-5; TRBD1, the table's D call, lacks a check against the DNA. TRBV21-1 corresponds to a pseudogene. DNA for the CDR3: TGTGCCAGCAGCAAAGAAGGACAGGGTCAAGAGACCCAGTACTTC. Its protein is CASSKEGQGQETQYF.